These 29 T cell receptor beta chains share one sample of origin, sequenced in a study of patients and donors after allogeneic stem cell transplantation. TCRdb ran MiXCR on the RT-PCR reads and lists one entry per CDR3 protein. The table has about a million distinct CDR3 sequences, about a sixth seen once; the top ten hold around 6%. The specimen sequenced was blood, either unsorted or a sorted T cell fraction (not recorded which). These receptors originate from a human donor who was either an allogeneic HSCT recipient or a stem cell or donor lymphocyte infusion donor (not recorded which). It is not recorded whose cells these are; they may come from a transplant donor.

The rearrangement uses TRBV12-3 or TRBV12-4 and TRBJ1-2; the D gene is possibly TRBD1 (5 bases). The CDR3 is 11 residues long. V lost 6 bases and J 11 bases, leaving 13 bases between the germline ends. The CDR3 DNA reads as TGTGCCAGCAGCCCGGGACTCCTGTACACCTTC. This gives the protein CASSPGLLYTF.

This clonotype was detected only a few times. The chain recombines TRBV20-1 with TRBJ2-5; D gene ambiguous. Germline CDR1 DFQATT, CDR2 SNEGSKA (reference sequence). The CDR3 is made up of 11 amino acids. The V end lost 8 bases, the J end lost 3 bases, and 10 bases lay between the germline ends. The CDR3 DNA is TGCAGTTGGTACGGTGAAGAGACCCAGTACTTC. Translation: CSWYGEETQYF.

V is TRBV5-1 and J is TRBJ2-5, with 14 bases lining up with TRBD2. Germline V gives CDR1 SGHRS, CDR2 YFSETQ. Trimming at V came to 2 bases and at J to 2 bases, leaving 5 bases not matched to a gene. CDR3 length: 17 residues. The CDR3 nucleotides are TGCGCCAGCAGCTTTGGGACTAGCGGGAGCCCACAAGAGACCCAGTACTTC. Translation gives CASSFGTSGSPQETQYF.

The genes are TRBV10-3 and TRBJ2-2; D remains ambiguous. V was pared by 7 bases and J by 4 bases, with 4 bases between. This CDR3 is 11 amino acids long. Germline V gives CDR1 ENHRY, CDR2 SYGVKD. The CDR3 sequence is CAITSTGELFF. The CDR3 DNA follows: TGTGCCATCACCTCCACCGGGGAGCTGTTTTTT.

This clonotype was counted a few times. In nucleotides, the CDR3 is TGTGCCAGCAGTGAAAGCTTTGGCAGGGGGAGTCTATGGGAGACCCAGTACTTC. Its translation is CASSESFGRGSLWETQYF. The V call is TRBV25-1, the J call TRBJ2-5; 7 bases map to TRBD1. Germline V gene sequence: CDR1 MGHDK, CDR2 SYGVNS. V lost 2 bases, J lost 5 bases, and 17 bases stayed unmatched. The CDR3 spans 18 residues.

In its sample, this clonotype was seen many times. The chain uses TRBV6-1 and TRBJ1-2; tentative D call: TRBD1 (6 bases). The CDR3 contains 13 residues. Trimming removed 5 bases from V and 1 base from J, with 8 bases in between. Per germline, CDR1 MNHNS and CDR2 SASEGT. CDR3 sequence: CASSQGFNYGYTF. As DNA, the CDR3 is TGTGCCAGCAGTCAGGGGTTTAACTATGGCTACACCTTC.

This clonotype was seen only a few times. The rearrangement joins TRBV12-3 or TRBV12-4 to TRBJ2-6; D unclear. V lost 6 bases, J lost 4 bases, and 7 bases lay in between. CDR3 length equals 13 residues. CDR3: CASRIAGANVLTF. For the CDR3, the DNA is TGTGCCAGCAGAATTGCAGGGGCCAACGTCCTGACTTTC.

The V and J genes are TRBV6-5 and TRBJ2-7, with TRBD2 identical over 8 bases. V trimming: 0 bases; J trimming: 4 bases; junction bases outside the gene matches: 5. In germline, CDR1 is MNHEY, CDR2 SVGAGI. The CDR3 length is 15 residues. The CDR3 nucleotides read TGTGCCAGCAGTTACTCTCCTAGCGGGTTGTACGAGCAGTACTTC. It translates to CASSYSPSGLYEQYF.

This clonotype appeared many times. This chain links TRBV5-6 with TRBJ1-5; 8 bases agree with TRBD1. The CDR3 totals 14 residues. The J segment lost 4 bases and the V segment lost 4 bases, leaving 4 bases of the junction unmatched. CDR1 is SGHDT and CDR2 is YYEEEE in the germline V gene. CDR3 sequence: CASSPGGQNQPQHF. Here the CDR3 DNA reads TGTGCCAGCAGCCCAGGGGGCCAGAATCAGCCCCAGCATTTT.

A few counts support this clonotype. The chain is built from TRBV20-1 and TRBJ2-6; no firm D call. The CDR3 covers 14 residues. The V end was cut by 6 bases, the J end by 0 bases, with 9 bases between. Germline V gene data show CDR1 as DFQATT and CDR2 as SNEGSKA (reference sequence). CDR3 region: CSAGGSSGANVLTF. In DNA, the CDR3 is TGCAGTGCCGGCGGTAGCTCTGGGGCCAACGTCCTGACTTTC.

The rearrangement links TRBV12-3 or TRBV12-4 to TRBJ2-5, with D possibly TRBD2 on 5 matching bases. V was clipped by 10 bases and J by 5 bases, with 11 bases between them. The CDR3 is 11 residues long. The chain's CDR3 is CATGVDETQYF. The CDR3 DNA is TGTGCCACCGGGGTGGATGAGACCCAGTACTTC.

This clonotype was found many times. The gene calls are TRBV24-1 and TRBJ2-1, with TRBD1 matching over 11 bases. This CDR3 has 16 amino acids. From germline, CDR1 is KGHDR and CDR2 SFDVKD. The trim removed 5 bases at V and 5 bases at J, leaving 7 bases unmatched. CDR3 nucleotide sequence: TGTGCCACCAGTGCCTTGGGACAGGGGGAAAACAATGAGCAGTTCTTC. Protein product: CATSALGQGENNEQFF.

This sequence joins TRBV4-1 and TRBJ2-7; D is ambiguous. CDR1 MGHRA and CDR2 YSYEKL come from the germline V gene. The germline V and J ends were trimmed by 2 bases and 4 bases, with 12 bases remaining between them. There are 14 residues in the CDR3. CDR3 coding DNA: TGCGCCAGCAGCCAAACTTTTGACGGGTACGAGCAGTACTTC. Protein: CASSQTFDGYEQYF.

The J gene is TRBJ2-3, the V gene TRBV2; D is perhaps TRBD1 (5 bases). V was cut by 3 bases and J by 7 bases, with 8 bases left in between. Germline V gives CDR1 SNHLY, CDR2 FYNNEI. This CDR3 spans 12 amino acids. The CDR3 loop is CASSDNRHTQYF. For the CDR3, the DNA is TGTGCCAGCAGTGACAACAGGCATACGCAGTATTTT.

In its sample, this clonotype was seen a few times. J is TRBJ2-5 and V is TRBV6-1; D assignment may be TRBD1 or TRBD2 (5 bases each). V was cut by 7 bases and J by 1 base, with 16 bases left in between. CDR1 and CDR2 (germline): MNHNS, SASEGT. This CDR3 spans 15 amino acids. CDR3 region: CASTPPGDPQETQYF. The CDR3, as DNA: TGTGCCAGCACCCCTCCCGGGGACCCCCAAGAGACCCAGTACTTC.

This clonotype was seen ten or more times. This rearrangement joins TRBV5-1 to TRBJ2-1; D unresolved. V lost 5 bases, J lost 6 bases, and 9 bases lay in between. The CDR3 sequence is 12 residues long. Germline V gene data show CDR1 as SGHRS and CDR2 as YFSETQ. CDR3: CASRLGPNEQFF. DNA for the CDR3: TGCGCCAGCAGGCTCGGGCCCAATGAGCAGTTCTTC.

The sample holds many counts of this clonotype. This chain joins TRBV25-1 and TRBJ1-1; D unresolved. The ends were cut back, 10 bases at V and 1 base at J, with 10 bases in the middle. Germline assignment: CDR1 MGHDK and CDR2 SYGVNS. The CDR3 extends over 12 amino acids. The CDR3 nucleotides are TGTGCCACCGGACGTGGGAACACTGAAGCTTTCTTT. It codes for CATGRGNTEAFF.

This sequence joins TRBV20-1 and TRBJ2-3; a possible D gene is TRBD2 (6 bases). CDR1 is DFQATT, CDR2 SNEGSKA, per germline (reference sequence). This CDR3 is 13 amino acids long. The V gene lost 3 bases and the J gene lost 5 bases, with 12 bases spanning the gap. The CDR3 bases are TGCAGTGCTAGTCTCGGGAGAAGAGATACGCAGTATTTT. This encodes CSASLGRRDTQYF.

The table lists this clonotype with a few counts. The chain carries TRBV20-1 and TRBJ2-7, with 11 nucleotides matching TRBD1. V was pared by 5 bases and J by 4 bases, with 4 bases of the junction left unmatched. Germline assignment: CDR1 DFQATT and CDR2 SNEGSKA (reference sequence). The CDR3 consists of 13 residues. The CDR3 DNA reads TGCAGTGCTGGCCGGGACAGGGGGTACGAGCAGTACTTC. Protein sequence: CSAGRDRGYEQYF.

This clonotype showed up just a few times. The J gene is TRBJ2-5, the V gene TRBV11-1; 9 bases fit TRBD2. Germline CDR1 and CDR2: SGHAT and FQDESV (reference sequence). The CDR3 has 17 residues. With 5 bases clipped from V and 1 base from J, the junction kept 11 bases outside the gene matches. The CDR3 nucleotides read TGTGCCAGCAGCGAGGTCAGGAAGCGGGGGGTCCAAGAGACCCAGTACTTC. Translated: CASSEVRKRGVQETQYF.

The chain is built from TRBV18 and TRBJ2-2; no reliable D call. Germline CDR1 and CDR2: KGHSH and LQKENI. CDR3 length: 15 amino acids. Trimming cost V 3 bases and J 3 bases, with 11 bases left between them. The CDR3 loop is CASSPQQEDTGELFF. The CDR3 DNA is TGTGCCAGCTCACCCCAGCAGGAAGACACCGGGGAGCTGTTTTTT.

This clonotype was detected many times. The rearrangement uses TRBV9 and TRBJ1-2, with a tentative D call TRBD1 (5 bases). The V end was cut by 3 bases, the J end by 6 bases, with 21 bases between. The CDR3 has 16 residues. Germline CDR1 and CDR2: SGDLS and YYNGEE. CDR3: CASSALPVGGENGYTF. In DNA, the CDR3 is TGTGCCAGCAGCGCCCTACCCGTCGGAGGGGAAAATGGCTACACCTTC.

Ten or more counts support this clonotype. This rearrangement joins TRBV12-3 or TRBV12-4 to TRBJ1-6; TRBD1 matches at 7 bases. The CDR3 runs to 13 residues. V lost 6 bases to trimming and J lost 10 bases; unmatched junction nucleotides: 6. The CDR3, as DNA: TGTGCCAGCAGCACGGACAGGTACTCACCCCTCCACTTT. Translation: CASSTDRYSPLHF.

This clonotype was picked up a small number of times. The chain has TRBV5-1 and TRBJ2-7; a weak D match, TRBD1 (5 bases). V was shortened by 4 bases and J by 5 bases, with 19 bases between the two germline ends. Germline CDR1 and CDR2: SGHRS and YFSETQ. There are 15 residues in the CDR3. CDR3 nucleotides: TGCGCCAGCAGCACCGGACAAATGAGTGCCCACGAGCAGTACTTC. Its protein product is CASSTGQMSAHEQYF. Supplemented by reference TRBV5-1 and TRBJ2-7, the full variable domain reads KAGVTQTPRYLIKTRGQQVTLSCSPISGHRSVSWYQQTPGQGLQFLFEYFSETQRNKGNFPGRFSGRQFSNSRSEMNVSTLELGDSALYLCASSTGQMSAHEQYFGPGTRLTVT.

This clonotype was observed a handful of times. The J gene is TRBJ2-5, the V gene TRBV5-1; D is unresolved. CDR1 is SGHRS, CDR2 YFSETQ, per germline. The CDR3 loop spans 16 amino acids. V was pared by 3 bases and J by 3 bases, with 18 bases between. The CDR3 is CASSSPSPGSKETQYF. CDR3 nucleotides: TGCGCCAGCAGCTCACCTTCCCCAGGATCGAAAGAGACCCAGTACTTC.

This clonotype was observed a single time. The chain uses TRBV12-3 or TRBV12-4 and TRBJ1-2; D gene unclear. Trimming cost V 3 bases and J 0 bases, with 14 bases left between them. CDR3 length equals 16 residues. CDR3 protein: CASSFSFAPSNYGYTF. The DNA for the CDR3 is TGTGCCAGCAGTTTTTCCTTTGCACCGTCTAACTATGGCTACACCTTC.

The chain couples TRBV7-2 to TRBJ1-5; weak D call: TRBD1 (6 bases). CDR3 length: 15 residues. V was pared by 2 bases and J by 5 bases, with 13 bases between. The germline CDR1 and CDR2 sequences are SGHTA and FQGNSA. The CDR3 coding sequence is TGTGCCAGCAGCTTAAGGGGGGGAGGGGATCAGCCCCAGCATTTT. This codes for CASSLRGGGDQPQHF.

This clonotype was counted a few times. The CDR3 loop is CASSGRVGENIQYF. DNA of the CDR3: TGTGCCAGCAGCGGCAGGGTAGGGGAAAACATTCAGTACTTC. The rearrangement uses TRBV7-2 and TRBJ2-4, with TRBD1 as a possible D gene (5 bases). Germline CDR1 is SGHTA and CDR2 is FQGNSA. The length of the CDR3 is 14 residues. V was cut by 5 bases and J by 5 bases, with 13 bases left in between.

V usage is TRBV3-1 and J usage is TRBJ2-1; D may be TRBD1 or TRBD2 (5 bases each). Germline assignment: CDR1 LGHDT and CDR2 YNNKEL (reference sequence). Trimming removed 0 bases from V and 9 bases from J, with 18 bases in between. CDR3 length: 16 amino acids. The CDR3: CASSQDMGVREGEQFF. As DNA, the CDR3 is TGTGCCAGCAGCCAAGATATGGGGGTAAGGGAAGGTGAGCAGTTCTTC.